What follows are 6 T cell receptor beta chains derived from one specimen sequenced in a study of blood T cells in healthy people across ages. Together with a sample-barcoded 5' primer, a J-beta primer mix was included in a second PCR lasting roughly 6 to 12 cycles. MiXCR, applied by TCRdb to the 5' RACE reads, yields one record per CDR3 protein. Of around 870,000 distinct CDR3 sequences in the sample, 25% to 35% were seen once. The specimen was blood. Receptors were obtained from an elderly woman in good health.

The chain carries TRBV12-3 or TRBV12-4 and TRBJ1-4; weak D call: TRBD1 (5 bases). Trimming shortened V by 7 bases and J by 8 bases, and 11 bases separated the two germline ends. CDR3 length: 12 amino acids. The CDR3 nucleotides read TGTGCCAGCAAGCGGGGGGTCGAAAAACTGTTTTTT. Protein product: CASKRGVEKLFF.

This clonotype occurred a few times. This chain joins TRBV28 and TRBJ2-4; D is perhaps TRBD1 or TRBD2 (5 bases each). The V and J ends lost 6 bases and 0 bases respectively, with 15 bases between them. The CDR3 runs 16 residues. Germline V CDR1 and CDR2: MDHEN, SYDVKM. The DNA for the CDR3 is TGTGCCAGCAGCGGTAAGGGGAGTCTAGCCAAAAACATTCAGTACTTC. Translated: CASSGKGSLAKNIQYF. The full variable domain, rest sourced from reference TRBV28 and TRBJ2-4, is DVKVTQSSRYLVKRTGEKVFLECVQDMDHENMFWYRQDPGLGLRLIYFSYDVKMKEKGDIPEGYSVSREKKERFSLILESASTNQTSMYLCASSGKGSLAKNIQYFGAGTRLSVL.

For this clonotype: A clone one base away is much larger, so this may be a read error. V gene TRBV2 combines with J gene TRBJ2-1, with D tentatively TRBD1 or TRBD2 (5 bases each). The CDR3 consists of 14 residues. Trimming cost V 8 bases and J 7 bases, with 18 bases left between them. CDR1 and CDR2 (germline): SNHLY, FYNNEI. CDR3 bases: TGTGCCAGCCTCCCTGAAAGAGGGGAGAATGAGCAGTTCTTC. Protein sequence: CASLPERGENEQFF.

This clonotype has a handful of counts. The gene calls are TRBV11-2 and TRBJ1-5; D is unresolved. V was clipped by 1 base and J by 1 base, with 8 bases between them. Germline CDR1 and CDR2: SGHAT and FQNNGV. CDR3 length: 15 residues. CDR3 sequence: CASSLGRESNQPQHF. The CDR3 nucleotides read TGTGCCAGCAGCTTAGGACGAGAAAGCAATCAGCCCCAGCATTTT.

This clonotype was counted many times. This chain joins TRBV6-5 and TRBJ2-7, with 8 bases fitting TRBD2. The CDR3 runs to 15 residues. Per germline, CDR1 MNHEY and CDR2 SVGAGI. Trimming took 7 bases from V and 6 from J; bases not matched to a gene: 14. The CDR3 region has the DNA TGTGCCAGCACGGGTGGGCTAGCGGGCGTCCGCGAGCAGTACTTC. This translates into CASTGGLAGVREQYF.

This clonotype came up many times. CDR3 protein: CASGYRMEQFF. In nucleotides, the CDR3 is TGTGCCAGCGGTTATCGGATGGAGCAGTTCTTC. The J gene is TRBJ2-1, the V gene TRBV7-2, with no clear D. This CDR3 has 11 residues. Trimming stripped 8 bases from V and 10 bases from J, with 12 bases between. Per the germline V gene, CDR1 is SGHTA and CDR2 is FQGNSA.